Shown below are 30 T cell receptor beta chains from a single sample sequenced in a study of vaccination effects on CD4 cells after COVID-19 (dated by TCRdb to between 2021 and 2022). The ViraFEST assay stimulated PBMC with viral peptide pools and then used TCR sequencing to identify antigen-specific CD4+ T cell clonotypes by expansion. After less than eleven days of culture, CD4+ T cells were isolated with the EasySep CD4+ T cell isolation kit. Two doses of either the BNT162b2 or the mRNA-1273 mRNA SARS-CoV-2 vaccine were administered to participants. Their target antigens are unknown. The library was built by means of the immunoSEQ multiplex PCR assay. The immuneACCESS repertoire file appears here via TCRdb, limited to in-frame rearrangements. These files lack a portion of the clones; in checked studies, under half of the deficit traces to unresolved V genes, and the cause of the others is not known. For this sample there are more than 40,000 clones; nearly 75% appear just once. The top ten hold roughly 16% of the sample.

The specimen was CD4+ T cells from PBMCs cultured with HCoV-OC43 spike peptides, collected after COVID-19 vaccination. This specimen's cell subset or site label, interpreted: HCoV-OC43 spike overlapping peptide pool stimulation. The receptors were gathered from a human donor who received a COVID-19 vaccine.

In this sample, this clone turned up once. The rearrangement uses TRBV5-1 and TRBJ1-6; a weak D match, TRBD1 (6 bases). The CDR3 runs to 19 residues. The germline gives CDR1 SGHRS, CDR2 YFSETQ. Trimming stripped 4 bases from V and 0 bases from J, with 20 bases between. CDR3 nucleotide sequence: TGCGCCAGCAGCCTACACCTTCCGGGGGGCATCTCCTATAATTCACCCCTCCACTTT. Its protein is CASSLHLPGGISYNSPLHF.

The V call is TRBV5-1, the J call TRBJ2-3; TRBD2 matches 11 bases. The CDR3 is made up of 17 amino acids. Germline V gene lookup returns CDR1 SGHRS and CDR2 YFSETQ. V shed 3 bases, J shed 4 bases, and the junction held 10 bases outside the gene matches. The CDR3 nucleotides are TGCGCCAGCAGCTCCGGGGTTAGCGGGGGGGGTGCAGATACGCAGTATTTT. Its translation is CASSSGVSGGGADTQYF.

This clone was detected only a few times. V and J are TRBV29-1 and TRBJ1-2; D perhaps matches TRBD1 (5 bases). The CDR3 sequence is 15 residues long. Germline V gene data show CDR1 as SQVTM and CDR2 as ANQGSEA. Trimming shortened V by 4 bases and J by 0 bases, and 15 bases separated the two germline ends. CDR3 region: CSVGGTWGSNYGYTF. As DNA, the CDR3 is TGCAGCGTTGGAGGGACTTGGGGGTCTAACTATGGCTACACCTTC.

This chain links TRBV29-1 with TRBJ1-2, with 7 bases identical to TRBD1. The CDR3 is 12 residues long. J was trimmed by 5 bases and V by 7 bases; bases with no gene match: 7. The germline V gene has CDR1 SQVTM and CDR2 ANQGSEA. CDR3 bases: TGCAGCGGGAGGGACAGCGGATATGGCTACACCTTC. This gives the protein CSGRDSGYGYTF. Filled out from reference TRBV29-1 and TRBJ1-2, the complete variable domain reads SAVISQKPSRDICQRGTSLTIQCQVDSQVTMMFWYRQQPGQSLTLIATANQGSEATYESGFVIDKFPISRPNLTFSTLTVSNMSPEDSSIYLCSGRDSGYGYTFGSGTRLTVV.

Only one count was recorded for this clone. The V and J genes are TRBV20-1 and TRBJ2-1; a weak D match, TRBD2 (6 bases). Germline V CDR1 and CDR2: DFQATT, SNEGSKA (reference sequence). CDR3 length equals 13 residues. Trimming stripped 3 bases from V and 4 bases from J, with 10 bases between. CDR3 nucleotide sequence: TGCAGTGCTAGTTCGGGACTTTACAATGAGCAGTTCTTC. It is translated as CSASSGLYNEQFF.

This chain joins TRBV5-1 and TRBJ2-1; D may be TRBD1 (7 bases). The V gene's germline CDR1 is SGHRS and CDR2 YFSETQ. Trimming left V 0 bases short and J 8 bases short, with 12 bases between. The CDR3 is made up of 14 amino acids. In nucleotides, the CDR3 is TGCGCCAGCAGCTTGGTGGGCAGGGGGGATGAGCAGTTCTTC. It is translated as CASSLVGRGDEQFF.

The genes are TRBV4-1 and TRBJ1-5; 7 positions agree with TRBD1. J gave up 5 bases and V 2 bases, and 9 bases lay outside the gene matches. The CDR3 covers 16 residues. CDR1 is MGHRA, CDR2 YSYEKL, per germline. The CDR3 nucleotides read TGCGCCAGCAGCCAACAACGGACAGGCGATTATCAGCCCCAGCATTTT. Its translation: CASSQQRTGDYQPQHF.

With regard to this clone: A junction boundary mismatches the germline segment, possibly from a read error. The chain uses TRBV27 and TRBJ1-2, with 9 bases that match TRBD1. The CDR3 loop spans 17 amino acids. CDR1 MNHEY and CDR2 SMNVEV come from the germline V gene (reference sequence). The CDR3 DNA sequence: TGTGCCAGCAGTTTACGGATCGACAGGGGGATTAACTATGGCTACGCCTTC. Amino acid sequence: CASSLRIDRGINYGYAF.

For the CDR3, the DNA is TGTGCCACCAGTGATGTTACAGGGGCCCCTTATGGCTACACCTTC. Its protein is CATSDVTGAPYGYTF. The genes are TRBV24-1 and TRBJ1-2; TRBD1 matches at 7 bases. This CDR3 region has 15 residues. Germline-derived CDR1 and CDR2 are KGHDR and SFDVKD. The trim removed 3 bases at V and 5 bases at J, leaving 8 bases unmatched.

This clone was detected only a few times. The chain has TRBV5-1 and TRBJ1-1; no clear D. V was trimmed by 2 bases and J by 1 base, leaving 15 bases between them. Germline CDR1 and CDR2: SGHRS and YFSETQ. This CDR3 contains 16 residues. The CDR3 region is CASSFVQGFGNTEAFF. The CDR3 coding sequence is TGCGCCAGCAGCTTCGTACAAGGCTTTGGGAACACTGAAGCTTTCTTT.

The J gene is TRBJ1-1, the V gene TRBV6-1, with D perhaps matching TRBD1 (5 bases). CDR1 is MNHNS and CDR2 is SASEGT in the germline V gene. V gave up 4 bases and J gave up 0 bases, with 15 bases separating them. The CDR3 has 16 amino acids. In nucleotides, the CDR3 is TGTGCCAGCAGTGCCCCCGGGGCGATTATGAACACTGAAGCTTTCTTT. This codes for CASSAPGAIMNTEAFF.

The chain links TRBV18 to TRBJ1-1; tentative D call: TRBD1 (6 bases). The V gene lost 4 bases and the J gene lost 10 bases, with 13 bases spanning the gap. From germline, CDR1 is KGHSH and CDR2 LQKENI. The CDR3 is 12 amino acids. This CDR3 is CASSLTGLRAFF. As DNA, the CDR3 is TGTGCCAGCTCACTTACAGGGCTGAGAGCTTTCTTT.

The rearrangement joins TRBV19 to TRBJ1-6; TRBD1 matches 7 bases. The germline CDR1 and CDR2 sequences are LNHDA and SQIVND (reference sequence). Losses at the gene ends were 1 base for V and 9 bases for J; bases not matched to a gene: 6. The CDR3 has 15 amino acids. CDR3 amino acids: CASSIVETGSSPLHF. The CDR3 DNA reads TGTGCCAGTAGTATAGTGGAGACAGGGAGTTCACCCCTCCACTTT.

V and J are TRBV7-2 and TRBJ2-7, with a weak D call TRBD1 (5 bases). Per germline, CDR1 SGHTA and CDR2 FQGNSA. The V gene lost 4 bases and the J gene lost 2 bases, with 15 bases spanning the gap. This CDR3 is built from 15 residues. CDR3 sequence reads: CASSSPPGHTYEQYF. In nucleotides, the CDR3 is TGTGCCAGCAGCTCCCCCCCAGGGCATACCTACGAGCAGTACTTC.

For the CDR3, the DNA is TGTGCCACCAGCAGAGTCAGAAGCAATCAGCCCCAGCATTTT. It translates to CATSRVRSNQPQHF. This chain links TRBV15 with TRBJ1-5; D is unclear. In germline, CDR1 is LNHNV, CDR2 YYDKDF (reference sequence). V shed 1 base and J shed 1 base, with 5 bases lying between them. There are 14 residues in the CDR3.

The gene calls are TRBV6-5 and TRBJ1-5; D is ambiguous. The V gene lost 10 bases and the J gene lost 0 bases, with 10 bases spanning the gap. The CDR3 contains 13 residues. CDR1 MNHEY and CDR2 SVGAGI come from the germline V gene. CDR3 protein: CATYDYSNQPQHF. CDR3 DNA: TGTGCCACCTACGATTATAGCAATCAGCCCCAGCATTTT.

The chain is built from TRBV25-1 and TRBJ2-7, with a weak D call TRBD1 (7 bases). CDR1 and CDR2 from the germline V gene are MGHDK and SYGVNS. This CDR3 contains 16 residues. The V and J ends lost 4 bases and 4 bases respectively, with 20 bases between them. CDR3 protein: CASSGGTTTGRYEQYF. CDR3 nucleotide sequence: TGTGCCAGCAGTGGAGGTACCACGACAGGGAGGTACGAGCAGTACTTC.

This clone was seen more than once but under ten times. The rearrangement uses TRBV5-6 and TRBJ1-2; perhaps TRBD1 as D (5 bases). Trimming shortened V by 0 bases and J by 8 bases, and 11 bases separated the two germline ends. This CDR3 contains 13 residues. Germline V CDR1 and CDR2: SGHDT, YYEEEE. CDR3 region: CASSLAGESGYTF. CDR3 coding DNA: TGTGCCAGCAGCTTGGCGGGGGAGAGCGGCTACACCTTC.

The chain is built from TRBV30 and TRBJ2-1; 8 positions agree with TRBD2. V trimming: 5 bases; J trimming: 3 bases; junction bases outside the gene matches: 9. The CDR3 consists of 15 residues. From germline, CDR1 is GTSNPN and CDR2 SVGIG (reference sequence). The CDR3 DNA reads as TGTGCCTGGGAGCACCATCTAGCGGGCTACAATGAGCAGTTCTTC. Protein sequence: CAWEHHLAGYNEQFF. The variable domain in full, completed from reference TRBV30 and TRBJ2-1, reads SQTIHQWPATLVQPVGSPLSLECTVEGTSNPNLYWYRQAAGRGLQLLFYSVGIGQISSEVPQNLSASRPQDRQFILSSKKLLLSDSGFYLCAWEHHLAGYNEQFFGPGTRLTVL.

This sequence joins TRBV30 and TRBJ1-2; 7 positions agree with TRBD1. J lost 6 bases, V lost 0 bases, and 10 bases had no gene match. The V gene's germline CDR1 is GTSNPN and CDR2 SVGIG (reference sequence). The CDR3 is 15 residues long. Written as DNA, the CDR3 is TGTGCCTGGAGTGTACGGTCTCAGGGGGGGGATGGCTACACCTTC. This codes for CAWSVRSQGGDGYTF.

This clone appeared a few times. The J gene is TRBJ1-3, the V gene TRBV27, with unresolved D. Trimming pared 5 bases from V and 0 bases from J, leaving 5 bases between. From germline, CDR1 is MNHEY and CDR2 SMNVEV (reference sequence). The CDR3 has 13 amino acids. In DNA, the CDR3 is TGTGCCAGCAGTCCCTACTCTGGAAACACCATATATTTT. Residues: CASSPYSGNTIYF.

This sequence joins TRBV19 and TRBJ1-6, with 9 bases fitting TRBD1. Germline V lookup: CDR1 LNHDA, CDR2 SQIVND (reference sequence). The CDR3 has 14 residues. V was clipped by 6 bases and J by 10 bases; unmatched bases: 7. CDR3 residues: CASRLGQGGSPLHF. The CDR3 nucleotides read TGTGCCAGTAGGTTGGGACAGGGCGGATCACCCCTCCACTTT.

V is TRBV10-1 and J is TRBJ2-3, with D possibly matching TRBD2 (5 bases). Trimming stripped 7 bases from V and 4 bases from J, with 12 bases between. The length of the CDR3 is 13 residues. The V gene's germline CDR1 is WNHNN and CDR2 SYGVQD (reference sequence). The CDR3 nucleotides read TGCGCCAGCATGGCTAGCAGCGCAGATACGCAGTATTTT. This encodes CASMASSADTQYF.

CDR3 loop: CASRGGGQLLTNTQYF. The DNA for the CDR3 is TGTGCCAGCAGGGGGGGAGGACAGCTCCTCACGAATACGCAGTATTTT. The rearrangement joins TRBV2 to TRBJ2-3, with D perhaps TRBD1 or TRBD2 (6 bases each). The CDR3 totals 16 residues. CDR1 is SNHLY, CDR2 FYNNEI, per germline. Trimming cost V 6 bases and J 7 bases, with 23 bases left between them.

CDR3 loop: CASRSLDQETQYF. In DNA, the CDR3 is TGTGCCAGCAGGTCACTGGACCAAGAGACCCAGTACTTC. The rearrangement uses TRBV6-5 and TRBJ2-5, with unresolved D. The CDR3 is 13 residues long. Trimming left V 6 bases short and J 0 bases short, with 8 bases between. From germline, CDR1 is MNHEY and CDR2 SVGAGI.

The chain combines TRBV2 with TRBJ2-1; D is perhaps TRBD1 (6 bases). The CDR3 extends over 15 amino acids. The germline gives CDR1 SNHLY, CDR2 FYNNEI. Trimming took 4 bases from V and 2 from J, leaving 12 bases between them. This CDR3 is CASSVLQGAYNEQFF. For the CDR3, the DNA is TGTGCCAGCAGTGTATTACAGGGTGCCTACAATGAGCAGTTCTTC.

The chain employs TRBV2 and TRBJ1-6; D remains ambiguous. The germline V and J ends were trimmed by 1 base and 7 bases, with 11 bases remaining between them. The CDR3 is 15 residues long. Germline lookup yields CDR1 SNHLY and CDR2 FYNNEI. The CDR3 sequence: CASSEVRARNSPLHF. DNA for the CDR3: TGTGCCAGCAGTGAAGTGAGGGCACGCAATTCACCCCTCCACTTT.

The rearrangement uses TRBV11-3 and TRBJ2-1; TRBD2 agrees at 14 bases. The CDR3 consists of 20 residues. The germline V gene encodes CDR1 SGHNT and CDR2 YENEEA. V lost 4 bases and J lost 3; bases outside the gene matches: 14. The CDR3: CASSSRWAGTSGRGYNEQFF. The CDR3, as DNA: TGTGCCAGCAGCTCTCGGTGGGCAGGGACTAGCGGGAGAGGCTACAATGAGCAGTTCTTC.

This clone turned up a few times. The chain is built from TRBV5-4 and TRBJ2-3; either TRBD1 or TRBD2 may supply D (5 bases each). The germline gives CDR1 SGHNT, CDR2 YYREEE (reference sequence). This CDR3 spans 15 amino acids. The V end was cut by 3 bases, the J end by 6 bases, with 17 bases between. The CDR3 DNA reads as TGTGCCAGCAGCTCTCGAGGGGCACTTGGGGATACGCAGTATTTT. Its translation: CASSSRGALGDTQYF.

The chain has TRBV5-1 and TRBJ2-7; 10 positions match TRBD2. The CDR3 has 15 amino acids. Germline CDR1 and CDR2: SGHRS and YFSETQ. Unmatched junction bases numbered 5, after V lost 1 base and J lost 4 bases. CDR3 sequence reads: CASSLLASGRYEQYF. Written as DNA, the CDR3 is TGCGCCAGCAGCTTGTTGGCTAGCGGGAGATACGAGCAGTACTTC.